The 27 T cell receptor beta chains listed next were all sequenced from one sample in a study of shared T cell receptors in the human thymus. Data came from immunoSEQ multiplex PCR; TCRdb stores just in-frame clones and leaves some out. The sample contains some 760,000 clones, 70% to 90% of which appear only once. These data were also filed under a second study, of human thymus T cells.

Material: thymocytes. All receptors come from a girl in the first two years of life with a congenital heart defect.

The chain couples TRBV11-2 to TRBJ2-7; TRBD1 matches at 11 bases. The germline V gene has CDR1 SGHAT and CDR2 FQNNGV. The CDR3 totals 16 residues. V shed 1 base, J shed 3 bases, and the junction held 5 bases outside the gene matches. Here the CDR3 reads CASSLGTGTGGYEQYF. CDR3 coding DNA: TGTGCCAGCAGCTTAGGCACCGGGACAGGGGGCTACGAGCAGTACTTC. Variable domain in full (rest from reference TRBV11-2 and TRBJ2-7): EAGVAQSPRYKIIEKRQSVAFWCNPISGHATLYWYQQILGQGPKLLIQFQNNGVVDDSQLPKDRFSAERLKGVDSTLKIQPAKLEDSAVYLCASSLGTGTGGYEQYFGPGTRLTVT.

The chain uses TRBV19 and TRBJ1-6, with D perhaps matching TRBD1 (6 bases). Trimming removed 0 bases from V and 4 bases from J, with 13 bases in between. The CDR3 length is 17 residues. The germline CDR1 and CDR2 sequences are LNHDA and SQIVND (reference sequence). The CDR3 is CASSIDPRQAYNSPLHF. In DNA form, the CDR3 reads TGTGCCAGTAGTATAGATCCGCGACAGGCATATAATTCACCCCTCCACTTT. The whole variable domain, filled in from reference TRBV19 and TRBJ1-6, reads DGGITQSPKYLFRKEGQNVTLSCEQNLNHDAMYWYRQDPGQGLRLIYYSQIVNDFQKGDIAEGYSVSREKKESFPLTVTSAQKNPTAFYLCASSIDPRQAYNSPLHFGNGTRLTVT.

The chain employs TRBV2 and TRBJ2-2; D may be TRBD2 (7 bases). The CDR3 is made up of 18 amino acids. V lost 2 bases, J lost 5 bases, and 21 bases lay in between. CDR1 SNHLY and CDR2 FYNNEI come from the germline V gene. CDR3 in amino acids: CASSEIPPWRGQTGELFF. Here the CDR3 DNA reads TGTGCCAGCAGTGAAATCCCGCCTTGGCGGGGGCAAACCGGGGAGCTGTTTTTT.

V is TRBV13 and J is TRBJ1-2; no firm D call. CDR3 size: 16 residues. V gave up 2 bases and J gave up 2 bases, with 15 bases separating them. Germline-derived CDR1 and CDR2 are PRHDT and FYEKMQ (reference sequence). CDR3 loop: CASSLRKVAENYGYTF. In nucleotides, the CDR3 is TGTGCCAGCAGCTTAAGAAAGGTAGCGGAGAACTATGGCTACACCTTC. The whole variable domain, remainder taken from reference TRBV13 and TRBJ1-2, is AAGVIQSPRHLIKEKRETATLKCYPIPRHDTVYWYQQGPGQDPQFLISFYEKMQSDKGSIPDRFSAQQFSDYHSELNMSSLELGDSALYFCASSLRKVAENYGYTFGSGTRLTVV.

Points on this clone: Mismatch with germline at one junction end may stem from a read error. The rearrangement joins TRBV28 to TRBJ2-4; TRBD1 agrees at 10 bases. Germline CDR1 MDHEN, CDR2 SYDVKM. The CDR3 totals 11 residues. The CDR3 spells CASKEGTGVVF. Here the CDR3 DNA reads TGTGCCAGCAAGGAAGGGACAGGGGTCGTGTTC. Complete variable domain (other parts from reference TRBV28 and TRBJ2-4): DVKVTQSSRYLVKRTGEKVFLECVQDMDHENMFWYRQDPGLGLRLIYFSYDVKMKEKGDIPEGYSVSREKKERFSLILESASTNQTSMYLCASKEGTGVVFGAGTRLSVL.

The chain joins TRBV5-1 to TRBJ1-1, with D possibly being TRBD1 (5 bases). Germline CDR1 SGHRS, CDR2 YFSETQ. V was cut by 1 base and J by 3 bases, with 13 bases left in between. The CDR3 loop spans 15 amino acids. The CDR3 reads CASSLPGLKDTEAFF. The CDR3 nucleotides read TGCGCCAGCAGCTTGCCAGGGTTAAAGGACACTGAAGCTTTCTTT.

V gene TRBV29-1 combines with J gene TRBJ1-2; the match to TRBD1 covers 7 bases. The V gene's germline CDR1 is SQVTM and CDR2 ANQGSEA. The CDR3 totals 14 residues. J gave up 5 bases and V 4 bases, and 10 bases lay outside the gene matches. CDR3 amino acids: CSVGADREVYGYTF. CDR3 bases: TGCAGCGTTGGAGCCGACAGGGAAGTTTATGGCTACACCTTC.

This chain uses TRBV5-4 with TRBJ1-2; D is possibly TRBD1 (5 bases). Germline assignment: CDR1 SGHNT and CDR2 YYREEE (reference sequence). V lost 7 bases, J lost 4 bases, and 8 bases lay in between. CDR3 length: 11 residues. CDR3 sequence (DNA): TGTGCCAGCCTGGGGCCCTATGGCTACACCTTC. Residues: CASLGPYGYTF.

V is TRBV27 and J is TRBJ2-2, with D possibly TRBD2 on 7 matching bases. The CDR3 loop spans 17 amino acids. Trimming removed 2 bases at V and 6 bases at J, with 19 bases between. Germline V CDR1 and CDR2: MNHEY, SMNVEV (reference sequence). The CDR3: CASSLEWAGASSGELFF. CDR3 DNA sequence: TGTGCCAGCAGTTTAGAGTGGGCGGGGGCCTCCTCCGGGGAGCTGTTTTTT.

The gene calls are TRBV10-3 and TRBJ2-7; 9 bases line up with TRBD2. The germline V gene encodes CDR1 ENHRY and CDR2 SYGVKD. Losses at the gene ends were 3 bases for V and 5 bases for J; bases not matched to a gene: 20. The CDR3 has 19 amino acids. CDR3 sequence: CAISDVAGGPAGEVHEQYF. The DNA for the CDR3 is TGTGCCATCAGTGACGTGGCGGGGGGGCCCGCGGGTGAAGTGCACGAGCAGTACTTC.

The V call is TRBV7-2, the J call TRBJ1-2; D gene ambiguous. CDR3 length: 12 residues. The V end lost 3 bases, the J end lost 7 bases, and 9 bases lay between the germline ends. Germline values: CDR1 SGHTA, CDR2 FQGNSA. CDR3: CASSFGPVGYTF. CDR3 coding DNA: TGTGCCAGCAGCTTCGGTCCGGTTGGCTACACCTTC. Looking up the rest from reference TRBV7-2 and TRBJ1-2 gives the full variable domain: GAGVSQSPSNKVTEKGKDVELRCDPISGHTALYWYRQSLGQGLEFLIYFQGNSAPDKSGLPSDRFSAERTGGSVSTLTIQRTQQEDSAVYLCASSFGPVGYTFGSGTRLTVV.

The V gene is TRBV2, the J gene TRBJ2-3, with D perhaps matching TRBD2 (6 bases). This CDR3 region has 15 residues. The germline V gene has CDR1 SNHLY and CDR2 FYNNEI. Trimming cost V 8 bases and J 0 bases, with 15 bases left between them. The CDR3 reads CASSTRDSSTDTQYF. DNA of the CDR3: TGTGCCAGCTCAACCCGGGACTCTAGCACAGATACGCAGTATTTT.

The chain couples TRBV5-1 to TRBJ2-3; 12 bases are a match to TRBD2. V gave up 2 bases and J gave up 3 bases; unmatched junction bases: 4. Germline loops: CDR1 SGHRS, CDR2 YFSETQ. The CDR3 extends over 16 amino acids. The CDR3 nucleotides read TGCGCCAGCAGCTTACCTAGCGGGGGGGTGACAGATACGCAGTATTTT. Translated: CASSLPSGGVTDTQYF.

The gene calls are TRBV7-9 and TRBJ2-3; D is unresolved. The CDR3 consists of 16 residues. CDR1 and CDR2 from the germline V gene are SEHNR and FQNEAQ (reference sequence). V lost 5 bases to trimming and J lost 4 bases, with 19 bases between them. CDR3 coding DNA: TGTGCCAGCAGCATATTCCCCAGGTCCCCGGCAGATACGCAGTATTTT. This codes for CASSIFPRSPADTQYF.

The V call is TRBV12-5, the J call TRBJ2-1, with D perhaps matching TRBD1 (6 bases). The CDR3 length is 15 residues. Trimming cost V 0 bases and J 3 bases, with 9 bases left between them. CDR1 LGHNT and CDR2 FRNRAP come from the germline V gene. CDR3 coding DNA: TGTGCTAGTGGTTTGGTCCTAGGGGGCTACAATGAGCAGTTCTTC. Amino acids: CASGLVLGGYNEQFF.

The CDR3 reads CASRGVFPDRDVSYNEQFF. CDR3 bases: TGTGCCAGCAGGGGGGTGTTCCCAGACAGGGATGTGTCCTACAATGAGCAGTTCTTC. The J gene is TRBJ2-1, the V gene TRBV27, with 7 bases lining up with TRBD1. Germline V gene lookup returns CDR1 MNHEY and CDR2 SMNVEV (reference sequence). Trimming took 6 bases from V and 1 from J; bases not matched to a gene: 18. The length of the CDR3 is 19 residues.

The J gene is TRBJ2-7, the V gene TRBV7-9, with D possibly matching TRBD2 (5 bases). CDR1 is SEHNR and CDR2 is FQNEAQ in the germline V gene (reference sequence). This CDR3 has 15 amino acids. With 4 bases removed from V and 3 bases from J, the gap between germline ends came to 16 bases. The CDR3 loop is CASSSSRTCRYEQYF. In DNA, the CDR3 is TGTGCCAGCAGCTCCTCCCGGACTTGCCGCTACGAGCAGTACTTC.

This sequence joins TRBV2 and TRBJ2-3; 7 nucleotides agree with TRBD2. Germline V gene data show CDR1 as SNHLY and CDR2 as FYNNEI. Unmatched junction bases numbered 19, after V lost 7 bases and J lost 0 bases. The CDR3 loop spans 19 amino acids. The CDR3 DNA follows: TGTGCCAGCATCCCTCCCGGGAGCGGGATCGCAATGAGCACAGATACGCAGTATTTT. This gives the protein CASIPPGSGIAMSTDTQYF. Combining the CDR3 with reference TRBV2 and TRBJ2-3 gives the whole variable domain EPEVTQTPSHQVTQMGQEVILRCVPISNHLYFYWYRQILGQKVEFLVSFYNNEISEKSEIFDDQFSVERPDGSNFTLKIRSTKLEDSAMYFCASIPPGSGIAMSTDTQYFGPGTRLTVL.

In DNA form, the CDR3 reads TGTGCCAGCAGCTTCGGACAGGGGAACACTGAAGCTTTCTTT. This encodes CASSFGQGNTEAFF. The chain is built from TRBV5-6 and TRBJ1-1, with 8 bases identical to TRBD1. V dropped 2 bases and J dropped 1; count of bases not matched to a gene: 1. Germline V lookup: CDR1 SGHDT, CDR2 YYEEEE. The CDR3 has 14 amino acids.

The chain couples TRBV10-3 to TRBJ1-2; the D is unclear. CDR3 length equals 11 residues. Between the trimmed V and J ends, which lost 8 bases and 6 bases, there was a span of 10 bases. The germline V gene has CDR1 ENHRY and CDR2 SYGVKD. The CDR3 region has the DNA TGTGCCATCGCTCGGTCTCATGGCTACACCTTC. It yields the protein CAIARSHGYTF.

The V and J genes are TRBV5-1 and TRBJ1-5; TRBD1 matches 9 bases. This CDR3 contains 16 residues. J was trimmed by 5 bases and V by 9 bases; bases with no gene match: 15. Looked up from germline, CDR1 is SGHRS and CDR2 is YFSETQ. This CDR3 reads CANGLMDRGVDQPQHF. The CDR3 DNA is TGCGCCAACGGACTAATGGACAGGGGTGTCGATCAGCCCCAGCATTTT.

This chain connects TRBV19 to TRBJ2-5; 7 bases are a match to TRBD2. J lost 1 base, V lost 5 bases, and 4 bases had no gene match. Germline loops: CDR1 LNHDA, CDR2 SQIVND (reference sequence). CDR3 length: 14 amino acids. This CDR3 is CASSGGEIQETQYF. The CDR3 coding sequence is TGTGCCAGTAGTGGGGGGGAGATCCAAGAGACCCAGTACTTC.

This clone was counted between two and nine times. Written as DNA, the CDR3 is TGTGCCAGCACCGGGACAGGGACATCACCCCTCCACTTT. Amino acid sequence: CASTGTGTSPLHF. J is TRBJ1-6 and V is TRBV25-1, with 9 nucleotides matching TRBD1. Germline V gives CDR1 MGHDK, CDR2 SYGVNS. Losses at the gene ends were 7 bases for V and 10 bases for J; bases not matched to a gene: 5. The CDR3 consists of 13 residues. Combining the CDR3 with reference TRBV25-1 and TRBJ1-6 gives the whole variable domain EADIYQTPRYLVIGTGKKITLECSQTMGHDKMYWYQQDPGMELHLIHYSYGVNSTEKGDLSSESTVSRIRTEHFPLTLESARPSHTSQYLCASTGTGTSPLHFGNGTRLTVT.

This clone was detected only once. The rearrangement joins TRBV28 to TRBJ2-2, with D tentatively TRBD1 (7 bases). The CDR3 runs to 14 residues. Germline assignment: CDR1 MDHEN and CDR2 SYDVKM. Between the trimmed V and J ends, which lost 6 bases and 5 bases, there was a span of 13 bases. The CDR3 DNA is TGTGCCAGCAGAACAGGGGAGGCGACCGGGGAGCTGTTTTTT. Translation: CASRTGEATGELFF.

The chain couples TRBV5-6 to TRBJ2-2, with 10 bases identical to TRBD1. V lost 0 bases to trimming and J lost 7 bases; unmatched junction nucleotides: 9. Germline V gene sequence: CDR1 SGHDT, CDR2 YYEEEE. The CDR3 runs 17 residues. CDR3 sequence reads: CASSLDPGQGTYGELFF. The CDR3, as DNA: TGTGCCAGCAGCTTGGATCCGGGACAGGGGACATACGGGGAGCTGTTTTTT.

The chain carries TRBV7-6 and TRBJ1-1; D possibly corresponds to TRBD1 (6 bases). Trimming pared 1 base from V and 2 bases from J, leaving 17 bases between. The germline V gene has CDR1 SGHVS and CDR2 FNYEAQ. The CDR3 is made up of 17 amino acids. CDR3 coding DNA: TGTGCCAGCAGCTTAGTCGCCAGGGGCGGAGGTAACACTGAAGCTTTCTTT. Translated, it gives CASSLVARGGGNTEAFF.

The chain joins TRBV7-9 to TRBJ1-1; 9 bases line up with TRBD1. The CDR3 runs 15 residues. The V gene's germline CDR1 is SEHNR and CDR2 FQNEAQ (reference sequence). The ends lost 5 bases at V and 0 bases at J; junction bases unmatched: 4. CDR3 sequence reads: CASSTGQGMNTEAFF. In DNA, the CDR3 is TGTGCCAGCAGCACCGGACAGGGGATGAACACTGAAGCTTTCTTT.